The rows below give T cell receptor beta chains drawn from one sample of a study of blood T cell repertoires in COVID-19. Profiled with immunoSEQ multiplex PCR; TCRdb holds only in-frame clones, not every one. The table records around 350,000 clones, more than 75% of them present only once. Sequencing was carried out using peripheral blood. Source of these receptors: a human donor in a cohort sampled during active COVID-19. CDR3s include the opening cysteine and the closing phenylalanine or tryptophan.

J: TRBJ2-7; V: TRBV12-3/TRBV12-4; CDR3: CASSPGARQYF
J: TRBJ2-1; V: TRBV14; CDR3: CASSHNRREQFF
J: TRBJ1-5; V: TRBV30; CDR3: CAWKSEGESQPQHF
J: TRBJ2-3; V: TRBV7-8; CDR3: CASKGRDTDTQYF
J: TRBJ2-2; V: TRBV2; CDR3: CASKEAANTGELFF
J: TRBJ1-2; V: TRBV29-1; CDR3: CSAWARYGYTF
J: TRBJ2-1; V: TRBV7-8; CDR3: CASSLRFFAATGAPNEQFF
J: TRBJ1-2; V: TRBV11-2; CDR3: CASRTTTGNYGYTF
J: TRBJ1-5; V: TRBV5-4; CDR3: CASSVAGNQQPQHF
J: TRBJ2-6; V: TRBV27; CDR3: CASSLLRGGISGANVLTF
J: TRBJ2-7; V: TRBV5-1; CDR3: CASSHASGRAGGLNYEQYF
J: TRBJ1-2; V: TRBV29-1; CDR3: CSVERTGFGYTF
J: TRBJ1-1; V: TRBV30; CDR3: CAWSVKPGQVTAEAFF
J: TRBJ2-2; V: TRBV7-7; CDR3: CASSLARGGELFF
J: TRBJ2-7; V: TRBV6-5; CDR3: CASRLTGSSYEQYF
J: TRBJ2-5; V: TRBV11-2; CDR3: CASSLQIGRETQYF
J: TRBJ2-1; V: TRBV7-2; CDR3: CASSITGGAQNEQFF
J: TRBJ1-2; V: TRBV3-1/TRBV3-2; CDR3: CASSPVFRGGYTF
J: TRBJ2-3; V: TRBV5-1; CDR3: CASSLELSGGATDTQYF
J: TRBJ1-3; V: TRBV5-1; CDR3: CASSLVGAGNTIYF
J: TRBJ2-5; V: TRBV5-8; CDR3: CASTIDRGRETQYF
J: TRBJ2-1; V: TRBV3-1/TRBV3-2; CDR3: CASSQSRGPSVEQFF
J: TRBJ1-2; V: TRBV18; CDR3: CASSQTSLGQGTNYGYTF
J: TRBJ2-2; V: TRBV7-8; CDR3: CASSPTRTSGRTGELFF
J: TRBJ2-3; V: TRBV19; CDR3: CASSMGQGSDTQYF
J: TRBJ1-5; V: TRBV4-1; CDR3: CASSPGQNNQPQHF
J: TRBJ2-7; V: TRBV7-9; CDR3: CASSLVRPGGAYEQYF
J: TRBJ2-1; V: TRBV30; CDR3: CAWSIRGTLYNEQFF
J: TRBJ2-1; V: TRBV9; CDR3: CASSVGDRELDEQFF
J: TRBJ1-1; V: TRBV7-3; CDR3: CASSLGGAGVDTEAFF
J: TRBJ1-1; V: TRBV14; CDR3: CASSQDWGAEAFF
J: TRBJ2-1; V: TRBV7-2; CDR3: CASSPIGGTSGGASREQFF
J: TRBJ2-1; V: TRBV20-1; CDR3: CSASATTGDLYNEQFF
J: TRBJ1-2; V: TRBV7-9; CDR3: CASNAQGIYGYTF
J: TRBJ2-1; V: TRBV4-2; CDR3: CASSPSGGDNEQFF
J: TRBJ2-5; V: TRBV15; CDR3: CATSRSLPETQYF
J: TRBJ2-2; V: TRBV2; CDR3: CASLSPRGELFF
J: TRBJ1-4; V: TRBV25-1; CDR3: CASSPPPGTGKEKLFF
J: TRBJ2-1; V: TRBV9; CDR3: CASSVEGSGRARDNEQFF
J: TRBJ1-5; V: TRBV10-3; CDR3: CAITRGENQPQHF
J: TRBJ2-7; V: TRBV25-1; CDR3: CASSKQGPPDEQYF
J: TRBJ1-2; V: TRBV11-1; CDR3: CASSPRVGAGYGYTF
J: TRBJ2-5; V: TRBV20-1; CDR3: CSASGIMGLTQYF
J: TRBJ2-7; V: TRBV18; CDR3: CASSFRDRGHEQYF
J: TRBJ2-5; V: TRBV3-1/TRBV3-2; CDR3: CASTEWDLPQETQYF
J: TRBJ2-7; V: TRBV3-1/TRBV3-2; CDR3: CASSQPGQNDEQYF
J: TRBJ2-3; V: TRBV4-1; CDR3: CASSQDPNQRGGTDTQYF
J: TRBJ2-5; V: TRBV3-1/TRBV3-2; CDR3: CASSLRGVGETQYF
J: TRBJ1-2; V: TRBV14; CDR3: CASSQWDREAGYTF
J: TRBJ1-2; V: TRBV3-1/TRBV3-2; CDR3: CASSPTAWLYGYTF